Each of the 23 T cell receptor beta chains below was sequenced from the same sample in a study of blood T cell repertoires in COVID-19. Libraries were prepared by immunoSEQ multiplex PCR; TCRdb keeps only in-frame clonotypes and omits some of them. The sample holds about 420,000 clones, approximately 90% seen once. Sequencing was performed on peripheral blood. These receptors all come from a man younger than 35 with COVID-19, enrolled during active disease.

This rearrangement joins TRBV5-1 to TRBJ2-3; TRBD2 might be the D (6 bases). V lost 2 bases and J 1 base, leaving 8 bases between the germline ends. There are 14 residues in the CDR3. CDR1 SGHRS and CDR2 YFSETQ come from the germline V gene. The CDR3 sequence is CASSLSSGTDTQYF. In DNA, the CDR3 is TGCGCCAGCAGCTTATCTAGCGGCACAGATACGCAGTATTTT.

This clone was counted a few times. This sequence joins TRBV2 and TRBJ1-5; D uncertain. Trimming removed 3 bases from V and 2 bases from J, with 11 bases in between. This CDR3 region has 15 residues. CDR1 is SNHLY and CDR2 is FYNNEI in the germline V gene. CDR3 nucleotides: TGTGCCAGCAGTGACCGCGGCATTGGCAATCAGCCCCAGCATTTT. Translated, it gives CASSDRGIGNQPQHF.

The V gene is TRBV14, the J gene TRBJ1-1; 7 bases are a match to TRBD1. The CDR3 contains 14 residues. Germline loops: CDR1 SGHDN, CDR2 FVKESK. V gave up 8 bases and J gave up 3 bases; unmatched junction bases: 9. For the CDR3, the DNA is TGTGCCAGCCGGGACAGCGACTCATACACTGAAGCTTTCTTT. Residues: CASRDSDSYTEAFF. Combining the CDR3 with reference TRBV14 and TRBJ1-1 gives the whole variable domain EAGVTQFPSHSVIEKGQTVTLRCDPISGHDNLYWYRRVMGKEIKFLLHFVKESKQDESGMPNNRFLAERTGGTYSTLKVQPAELEDSGVYFCASRDSDSYTEAFFGQGTRLTVV.

This chain joins TRBV19 and TRBJ2-1; 9 bases match TRBD2. Germline V lookup: CDR1 LNHDA, CDR2 SQIVND (reference sequence). Unmatched junction bases numbered 4, after V lost 4 bases and J lost 0 bases. The CDR3 runs 16 residues. This CDR3 reads CASSSGRASSYNEQFF. The CDR3 DNA sequence: TGTGCCAGTAGTAGCGGGAGGGCGAGCTCCTACAATGAGCAGTTCTTC.

The chain uses TRBV9 and TRBJ1-2, with 8 nucleotides matching TRBD1. The junction had 3 bases not matched to a gene; V was cut back by 0 bases and J by 5 bases. Germline V gives CDR1 SGDLS, CDR2 YYNGEE. This CDR3 comprises 14 residues. The CDR3 reads CASSVARTGYGYTF. The CDR3 nucleotides are TGTGCCAGCAGCGTAGCTAGGACAGGGTATGGCTACACCTTC.

V gene TRBV7-9 combines with J gene TRBJ2-2, with 8 positions matching TRBD2. The V and J ends lost 3 bases and 0 bases, in that order; junction bases with no gene match: 12. The CDR3 consists of 19 residues. Per the germline V gene, CDR1 is SEHNR and CDR2 is FQNEAQ (reference sequence). The CDR3 here is CASSFRQWTSISNTGELFF. The CDR3, as DNA: TGTGCCAGCAGCTTTCGGCAGTGGACTAGCATCTCGAACACCGGGGAGCTGTTTTTT.

This clone came up once. The sample contains more than one DNA sequence encoding this CDR3. The chain employs TRBV5-1 and TRBJ2-2; TRBD2 aligns across 14 bases. Germline CDR1 and CDR2: SGHRS and YFSETQ. This CDR3 has 18 residues. The V segment lost 4 bases and the J segment 0 bases; nucleotides outside the gene matches: 5. The CDR3: CASSRGTSGGPNTGELFF. The CDR3 bases are TGCGCCAGCAGCCGAGGGACTAGCGGGGGACCGAACACCGGGGAGCTGTTTTTT.

V usage is TRBV30 and J usage is TRBJ1-5, with D unclear. The germline V and J ends were trimmed by 2 bases and 2 bases, with 7 bases remaining between them. The CDR3 consists of 13 residues. Per germline, CDR1 GTSNPN and CDR2 SVGIG (reference sequence). The CDR3 spells CAWSSQGNQPQHF. The CDR3 DNA reads TGTGCCTGGAGTTCCCAGGGCAATCAGCCCCAGCATTTT.

This chain joins TRBV14 and TRBJ2-5; no firm D call. Germline V gene lookup returns CDR1 SGHDN and CDR2 FVKESK. The germline V and J ends were trimmed by 6 bases and 5 bases, with 10 bases remaining between them. The CDR3 extends over 12 amino acids. The CDR3 DNA follows: TGTGCCAGCAGTCGATCCGGGGAGACCCAGTACTTC. It yields the protein CASSRSGETQYF.

This clone was seen once. This chain connects TRBV5-1 to TRBJ2-2; D ambiguous. The CDR3 covers 14 residues. Germline CDR1 and CDR2: SGHRS and YFSETQ. Trimming pared 4 bases from V and 1 base from J, leaving 8 bases between. The CDR3 sequence is CASSPGGNTGELFF. For the CDR3, the DNA is TGCGCCAGCAGCCCGGGTGGGAACACCGGGGAGCTGTTTTTT.

The chain uses TRBV5-1 and TRBJ2-2; the match to TRBD2 covers 8 bases. CDR1 is SGHRS and CDR2 is YFSETQ in the germline V gene. The V and J ends lost 2 bases and 0 bases, in that order; junction bases with no gene match: 3. The CDR3 is 16 residues long. CDR3: CASSFGTSTNTGELFF. CDR3 nucleotides: TGCGCCAGCAGCTTCGGGACTAGTACGAACACCGGGGAGCTGTTTTTT.

This chain uses TRBV5-1 with TRBJ2-5, with a weak D call TRBD2 (6 bases). In germline, CDR1 is SGHRS, CDR2 YFSETQ. Trimming took off 4 bases at V and 1 base at J, with 11 bases between the two ends. CDR3 length: 14 amino acids. DNA for the CDR3: TGCGCCAGCAGCATTATGACTAGCCAAGAGACCCAGTACTTC. Its translation: CASSIMTSQETQYF.

The V and J genes are TRBV12-5 and TRBJ1-1, with D possibly TRBD1 on 6 matching bases. Looked up from germline, CDR1 is LGHNT and CDR2 is FRNRAP. The CDR3 is made up of 12 amino acids. Trimming took off 5 bases at V and 7 bases at J, with 11 bases between the two ends. The CDR3 DNA reads TGTGCTAGTGGTACCCGACAGGATGAAGCTTTCTTT. Its translation is CASGTRQDEAFF.

The chain joins TRBV5-1 to TRBJ2-7; 12 positions match TRBD1. The trim removed 2 bases at V and 0 bases at J, leaving 6 bases unmatched. Germline CDR1 and CDR2: SGHRS and YFSETQ. This CDR3 spans 17 amino acids. The CDR3 region has the DNA TGCGCCAGCAGCTTCGCTCGGGACAGGGGGCCCTCCTACGAGCAGTACTTC. Translation gives CASSFARDRGPSYEQYF.

CDR3 amino acids: CASSRTGGPSGAGNTIYF. In nucleotides, the CDR3 is TGTGCCAGCAGCCGGACAGGGGGCCCATCCGGGGCTGGAAACACCATATATTTT. V is TRBV7-9 and J is TRBJ1-3; the match to TRBD1 covers 11 bases. CDR1 and CDR2 (germline): SEHNR, FQNEAQ (reference sequence). Losses at the gene ends were 5 bases for V and 2 bases for J; bases not matched to a gene: 11. The length of the CDR3 is 18 residues.

The chain employs TRBV6-5 and TRBJ2-1, with TRBD2 identical over 7 bases. This CDR3 contains 15 residues. With V trimmed by 8 bases and J by 0 bases, 7 bases remained unmatched. The germline gives CDR1 MNHEY, CDR2 SVGAGI. This CDR3 is CASCPSGSSYNEQFF. DNA for the CDR3: TGTGCCAGCTGTCCTAGCGGAAGCTCCTACAATGAGCAGTTCTTC.

V is TRBV11-3 and J is TRBJ2-3; 12 nucleotides line up with TRBD2. Germline V CDR1 and CDR2: SGHNT, YENEEA. V lost 7 bases and J lost 0; bases outside the gene matches: 14. This CDR3 spans 19 amino acids. In nucleotides, the CDR3 is TGTGCCAGCACCAAATTTCCGCCCCTAGCGGGAGGGAGCACAGATACGCAGTATTTT. Encoded protein: CASTKFPPLAGGSTDTQYF.

The rearrangement links TRBV7-2 to TRBJ1-2, with TRBD1 matching 9 bases. V lost 0 bases to trimming and J lost 8 bases; unmatched junction nucleotides: 7. The length of the CDR3 is 15 residues. Germline CDR1 SGHTA, CDR2 FQGNSA. Written as DNA, the CDR3 is TGTGCCAGCAGCTTAGCCGGGACAGGGAGAGGCGGCTACACCTTC. It specifies CASSLAGTGRGGYTF.

This chain connects TRBV27 to TRBJ2-5, with D possibly being TRBD1 (5 bases). The CDR3 is 14 residues long. The V end was cut by 3 bases, the J end by 5 bases, with 13 bases between. Germline-derived CDR1 and CDR2 are MNHEY and SMNVEV (reference sequence). The CDR3 DNA is TGTGCCAGCAGTTTCCGTCAGGGCCGGGAGACCCAGTACTTC. It is translated as CASSFRQGRETQYF.

CDR3 nucleotide sequence: TGTGCCAGCAGTTTATCCACTAGCGGGAGGCTCTCTGCCTACGAGCAGTACTTC. Its protein product is CASSLSTSGRLSAYEQYF. This sequence joins TRBV28 and TRBJ2-7; 12 bases match TRBD2. The CDR3 contains 18 residues. Germline V gene sequence: CDR1 MDHEN, CDR2 SYDVKM. After removal of 1 base from V and 2 bases from J, the junction contained 9 bases not matched to a gene. Full variable domain (missing parts from reference TRBV28 and TRBJ2-7): DVKVTQSSRYLVKRTGEKVFLECVQDMDHENMFWYRQDPGLGLRLIYFSYDVKMKEKGDIPEGYSVSREKKERFSLILESASTNQTSMYLCASSLSTSGRLSAYEQYFGPGTRLTVT.

The chain joins TRBV3-1 (or the pseudogene TRBV3-2) to TRBJ1-1; a weak D match, TRBD1 (6 bases). The germline CDR1 and CDR2 sequences are LGHDT and YNNKEL (reference sequence). The CDR3 consists of 17 residues. Trimming removed 4 bases at V and 0 bases at J, with 18 bases between. CDR3 sequence reads: CASSPLTLRDMNTEAFF. Here the CDR3 DNA reads TGTGCCAGCAGCCCCCTCACACTCAGGGACATGAACACTGAAGCTTTCTTT.

The V gene is TRBV27, the J gene TRBJ2-7; tentative D call: TRBD1 (5 bases). This CDR3 region has 11 residues. Per the germline V gene, CDR1 is MNHEY and CDR2 is SMNVEV (reference sequence). Trimming took 8 bases from V and 9 from J, leaving 14 bases between them. The CDR3 protein is CASGYEGVQYF. Here the CDR3 DNA reads TGTGCCAGCGGGTACGAAGGGGTGCAGTACTTC.

The chain recombines TRBV2 with TRBJ2-5; D possibly corresponds to TRBD2 (8 bases). CDR1 is SNHLY and CDR2 is FYNNEI in the germline V gene. The germline V and J ends were trimmed by 3 bases and 2 bases, with 22 bases remaining between them. There are 18 residues in the CDR3. CDR3 nucleotides: TGTGCCAGCAGTGATCCCCCCGGGAGGGGGCGCCGGCAAGAGACCCAGTACTTC. Translation gives CASSDPPGRGRRQETQYF.